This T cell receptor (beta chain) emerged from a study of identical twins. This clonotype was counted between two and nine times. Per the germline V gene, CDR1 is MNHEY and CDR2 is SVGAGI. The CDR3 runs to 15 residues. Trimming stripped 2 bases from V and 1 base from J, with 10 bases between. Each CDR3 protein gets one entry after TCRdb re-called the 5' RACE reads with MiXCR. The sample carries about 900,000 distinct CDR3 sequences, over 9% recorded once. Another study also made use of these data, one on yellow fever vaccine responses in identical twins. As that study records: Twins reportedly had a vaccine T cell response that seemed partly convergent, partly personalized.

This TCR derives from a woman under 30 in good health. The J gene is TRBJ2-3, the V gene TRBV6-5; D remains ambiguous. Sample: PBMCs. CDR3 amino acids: CASSYGQYRTDTQYF. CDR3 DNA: TGTGCCAGCAGTTACGGCCAATACCGCACAGATACGCAGTATTTT.